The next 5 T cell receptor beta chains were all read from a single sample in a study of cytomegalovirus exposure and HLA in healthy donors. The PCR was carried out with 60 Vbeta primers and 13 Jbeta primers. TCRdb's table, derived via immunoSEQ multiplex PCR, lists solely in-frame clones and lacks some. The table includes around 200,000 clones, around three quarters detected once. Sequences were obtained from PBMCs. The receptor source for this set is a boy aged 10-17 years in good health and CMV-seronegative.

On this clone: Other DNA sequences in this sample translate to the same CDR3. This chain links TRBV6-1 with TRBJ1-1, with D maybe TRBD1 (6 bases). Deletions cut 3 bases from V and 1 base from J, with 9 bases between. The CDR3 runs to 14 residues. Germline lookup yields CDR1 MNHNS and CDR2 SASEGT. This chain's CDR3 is CASSEQGPNTEAFF. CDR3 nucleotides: TGTGCCAGCAGTGAGCAGGGGCCGAACACTGAAGCTTTCTTT.

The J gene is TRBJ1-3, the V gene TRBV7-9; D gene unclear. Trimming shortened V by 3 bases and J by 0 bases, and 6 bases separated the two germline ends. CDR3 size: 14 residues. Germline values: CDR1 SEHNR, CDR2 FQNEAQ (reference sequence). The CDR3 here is CASSFGSSGNTIYF. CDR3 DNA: TGTGCCAGCAGCTTTGGGAGCTCTGGAAACACCATATATTTT. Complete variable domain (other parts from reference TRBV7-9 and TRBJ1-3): DTGVSQNPRHKITKRGQNVTFRCDPISEHNRLYWYRQTLGQGPEFLTYFQNEAQLEKSRLLSDRFSAERPKGSFSTLEIQRTEQGDSAMYLCASSFGSSGNTIYFGEGSWLTVV.

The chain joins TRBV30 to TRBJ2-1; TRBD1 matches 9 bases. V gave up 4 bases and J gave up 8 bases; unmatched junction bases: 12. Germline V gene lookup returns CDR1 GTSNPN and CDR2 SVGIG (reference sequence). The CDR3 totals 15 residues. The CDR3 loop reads CAWNNPGQGLYEQFF. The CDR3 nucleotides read TGTGCCTGGAACAATCCGGGACAGGGACTTTATGAGCAGTTCTTC.

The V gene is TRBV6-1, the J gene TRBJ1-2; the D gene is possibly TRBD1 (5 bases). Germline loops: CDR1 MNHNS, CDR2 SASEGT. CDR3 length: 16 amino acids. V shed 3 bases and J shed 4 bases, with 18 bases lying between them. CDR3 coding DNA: TGTGCCAGCAGTGAGAGAAGGGGATCTAGTGGCTATGGCTACACCTTC. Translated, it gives CASSERRGSSGYGYTF.

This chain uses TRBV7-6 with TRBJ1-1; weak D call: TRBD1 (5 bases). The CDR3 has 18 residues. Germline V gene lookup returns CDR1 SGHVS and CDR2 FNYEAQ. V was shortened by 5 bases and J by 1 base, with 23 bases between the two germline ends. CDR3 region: CASSIENSRQGSNTEAFF. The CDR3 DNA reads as TGTGCCAGCAGCATCGAGAATTCCCGTCAGGGCTCGAACACTGAAGCTTTCTTT.